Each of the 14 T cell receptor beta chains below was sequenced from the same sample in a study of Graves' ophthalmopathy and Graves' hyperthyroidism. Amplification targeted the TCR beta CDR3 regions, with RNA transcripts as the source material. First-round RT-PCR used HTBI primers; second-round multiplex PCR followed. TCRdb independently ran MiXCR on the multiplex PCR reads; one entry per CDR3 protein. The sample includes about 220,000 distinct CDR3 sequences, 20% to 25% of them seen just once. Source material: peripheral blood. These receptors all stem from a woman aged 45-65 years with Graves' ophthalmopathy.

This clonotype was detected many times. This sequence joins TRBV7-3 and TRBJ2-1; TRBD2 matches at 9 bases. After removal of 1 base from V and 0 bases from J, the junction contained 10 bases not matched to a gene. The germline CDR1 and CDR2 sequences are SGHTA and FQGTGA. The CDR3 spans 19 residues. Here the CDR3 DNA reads TGTGCCAGCAGCTTAAGGTCTAGCGGGAATCCCCGCTCCTACAATGAGCAGTTCTTC. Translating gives CASSLRSSGNPRSYNEQFF.

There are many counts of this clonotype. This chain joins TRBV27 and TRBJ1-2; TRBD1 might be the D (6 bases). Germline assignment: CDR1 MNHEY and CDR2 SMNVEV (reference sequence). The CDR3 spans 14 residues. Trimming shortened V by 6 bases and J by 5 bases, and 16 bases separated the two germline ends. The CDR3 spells CASRPQGRGYGYTF. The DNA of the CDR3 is TGTGCCAGCAGGCCTCAGGGGAGGGGGTATGGCTACACCTTC.

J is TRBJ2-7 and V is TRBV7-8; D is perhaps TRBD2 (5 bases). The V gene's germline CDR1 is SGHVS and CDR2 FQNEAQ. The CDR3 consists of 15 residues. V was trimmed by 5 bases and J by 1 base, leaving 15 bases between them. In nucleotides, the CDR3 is TGTGCCAGCAGCCTGTACGGGGTCGAGTCCTACGAGCAGTACTTC. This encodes CASSLYGVESYEQYF.

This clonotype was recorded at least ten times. The CDR3 DNA sequence: TGTGCCATCGCCCTGTTGACAGAACCCTACGAGCAGTACTTC. This codes for CAIALLTEPYEQYF. This sequence joins TRBV10-3 and TRBJ2-7; TRBD1 might be the D (5 bases). The CDR3 is 14 amino acids. The V end was cut by 8 bases, the J end by 2 bases, with 16 bases between. The V gene's germline CDR1 is ENHRY and CDR2 SYGVKD.

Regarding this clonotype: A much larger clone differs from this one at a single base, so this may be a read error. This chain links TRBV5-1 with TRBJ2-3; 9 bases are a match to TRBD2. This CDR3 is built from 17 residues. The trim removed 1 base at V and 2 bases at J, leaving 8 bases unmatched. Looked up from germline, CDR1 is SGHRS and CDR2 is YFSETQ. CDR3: CASSLSPSGTPTDTQYF. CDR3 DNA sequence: TGCGCCAGCAGCTTGTCGCCTAGCGGGACCCCCACAGATACGCAGTATTTT.

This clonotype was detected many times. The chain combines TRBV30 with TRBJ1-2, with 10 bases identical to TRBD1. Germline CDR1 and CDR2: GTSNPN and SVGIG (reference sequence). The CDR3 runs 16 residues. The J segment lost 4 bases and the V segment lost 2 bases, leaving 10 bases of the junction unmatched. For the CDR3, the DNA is TGTGCCTGGAGTTTCCGACAGGGGGCGATTGGCTATGGCTACACCTTC. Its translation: CAWSFRQGAIGYGYTF.

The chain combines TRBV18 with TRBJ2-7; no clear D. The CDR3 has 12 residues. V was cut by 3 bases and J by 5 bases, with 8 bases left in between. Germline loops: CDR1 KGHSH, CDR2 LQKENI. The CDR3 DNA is TGTGCCAGCTCACCGGCGGCCCACGAGCAGTACTTC. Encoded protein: CASSPAAHEQYF.

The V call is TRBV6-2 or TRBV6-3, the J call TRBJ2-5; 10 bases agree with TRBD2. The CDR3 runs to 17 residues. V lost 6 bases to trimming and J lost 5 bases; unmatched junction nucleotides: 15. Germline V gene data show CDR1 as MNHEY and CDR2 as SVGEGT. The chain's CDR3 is CASSSSLELAGKETQYF. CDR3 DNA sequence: TGTGCCAGCAGCAGCTCTCTAGAACTAGCGGGAAAGGAGACCCAGTACTTC.

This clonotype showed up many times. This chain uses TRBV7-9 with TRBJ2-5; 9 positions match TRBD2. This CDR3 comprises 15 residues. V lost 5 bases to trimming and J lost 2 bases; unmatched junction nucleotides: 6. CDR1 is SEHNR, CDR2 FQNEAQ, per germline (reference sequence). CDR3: CASSGVTSGQETQYF. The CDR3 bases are TGTGCCAGCAGCGGCGTGACTAGCGGTCAAGAGACCCAGTACTTC. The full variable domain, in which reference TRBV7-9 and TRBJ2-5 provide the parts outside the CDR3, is DTGVSQNPRHKITKRGQNVTFRCDPISEHNRLYWYRQTLGQGPEFLTYFQNEAQLEKSRLLSDRFSAERPKGSFSTLEIQRTEQGDSAMYLCASSGVTSGQETQYFGPGTRLLVL.

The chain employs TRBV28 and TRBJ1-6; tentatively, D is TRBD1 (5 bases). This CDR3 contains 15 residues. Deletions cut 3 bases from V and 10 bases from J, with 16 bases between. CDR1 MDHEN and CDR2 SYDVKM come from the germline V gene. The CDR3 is CASSLQGVGVSPLHF. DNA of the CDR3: TGTGCCAGCAGTTTGCAGGGTGTGGGAGTCTCACCCCTCCACTTT.

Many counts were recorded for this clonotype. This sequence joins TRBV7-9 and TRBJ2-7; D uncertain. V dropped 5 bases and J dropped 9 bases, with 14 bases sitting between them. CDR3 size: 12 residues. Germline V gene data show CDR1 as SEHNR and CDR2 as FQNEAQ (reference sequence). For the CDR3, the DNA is TGTGCCAGCAGCCCTATGAGTGCAGTGCAGTACTTC. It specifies CASSPMSAVQYF.

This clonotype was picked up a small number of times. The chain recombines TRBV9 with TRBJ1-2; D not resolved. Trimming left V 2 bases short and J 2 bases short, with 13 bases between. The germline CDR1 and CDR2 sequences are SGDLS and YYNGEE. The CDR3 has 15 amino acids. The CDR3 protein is CASSVSPSENYGYTF. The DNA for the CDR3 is TGTGCCAGCAGCGTTAGCCCCTCAGAAAACTATGGCTACACCTTC.

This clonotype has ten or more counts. The CDR3 nucleotides are TGTGCCAGCAGCACCGGACTAGCGGGAGGGTTACAGACCCAGTACTTC. It codes for CASSTGLAGGLQTQYF. This chain connects TRBV28 to TRBJ2-5; TRBD2 agrees at 15 bases. This CDR3 is 16 amino acids long. With V trimmed by 6 bases and J by 6 bases, 8 bases remained unmatched. Germline CDR1 MDHEN, CDR2 SYDVKM.

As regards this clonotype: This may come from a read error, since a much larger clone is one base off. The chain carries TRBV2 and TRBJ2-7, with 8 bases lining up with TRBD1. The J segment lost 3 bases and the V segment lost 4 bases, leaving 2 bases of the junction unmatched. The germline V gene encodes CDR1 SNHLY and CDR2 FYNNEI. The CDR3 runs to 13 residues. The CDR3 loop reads CASSVQGGYEQYF. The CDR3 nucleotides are TGTGCCAGCAGTGTACAGGGGGGCTACGAGCAGTACTTC. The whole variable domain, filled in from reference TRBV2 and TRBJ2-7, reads EPEVTQTPSHQVTQMGQEVILRCVPISNHLYFYWYRQILGQKVEFLVSFYNNEISEKSEIFDDQFSVERPDGSNFTLKIRSTKLEDSAMYFCASSVQGGYEQYFGPGTRLTVT.